This T cell receptor (beta chain) was recorded in a study of a mutant IDH1 vaccine in newly diagnosed glioma. The time point was: week 23, last vaccination. One vaccine dose held 300 ug of mutant IDH1 20-mer peptide and came with topical imiquimod. Sequencing used immunoSEQ multiplex PCR; TCRdb keeps in-frame clones, though not all of them. The sample gives about 65,000 clones, approximately 85% of which show up once; approximately 4.3% is in the top ten. Regarding this clone: Its antigen is not identified.

The CDR3 has 14 amino acids. Germline values: CDR1 MNHEY, CDR2 SVGAGI. Trimming at V came to 0 bases and at J to 2 bases, leaving 0 bases not matched to a gene. The input for sequencing was PBMCs, taken from a glioma patient whose treatment included an IDH1 peptide vaccine. The rearrangement links TRBV6-5 to TRBJ1-1, with 7 positions matching TRBD1. This TCR came from a man between 25 and 39 years old with glioma. The CDR3 here is CASSYSGGNTEAFF. The DNA for the CDR3 is TGTGCCAGCAGTTACTCAGGGGGCAACACTGAAGCTTTCTTT.